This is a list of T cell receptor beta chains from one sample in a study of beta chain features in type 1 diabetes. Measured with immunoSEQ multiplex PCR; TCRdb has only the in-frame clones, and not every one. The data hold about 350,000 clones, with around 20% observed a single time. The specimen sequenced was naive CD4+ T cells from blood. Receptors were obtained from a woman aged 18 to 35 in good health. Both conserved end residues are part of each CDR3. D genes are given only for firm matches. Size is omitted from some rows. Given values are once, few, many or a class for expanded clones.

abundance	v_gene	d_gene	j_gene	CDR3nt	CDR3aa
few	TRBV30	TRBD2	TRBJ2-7	TGTGCCTGGAGTGGAGCGGGGATGGGGATCGAGCAGTACTTC	CAWSGAGMGIEQYF
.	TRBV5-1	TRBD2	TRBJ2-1	TGCGCCAGCAACCCCGGGACTAGCGGCTACAATGAGCAGTTCTTC	CASNPGTSGYNEQFF
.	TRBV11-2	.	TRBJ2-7	TGTGCCAGCAGCCTAAGCTCCTACGAGCAGTACTTC	CASSLSSYEQYF
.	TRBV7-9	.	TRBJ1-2	TGTGCCAGCAGCGCCGAACCGGGCTATGGCTACACCTTC	CASSAEPGYGYTF
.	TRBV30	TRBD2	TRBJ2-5	TGTGCCTGGGGTCCGACTAGCGCCAAGACCCAGTACTTC	CAWGPTSAKTQYF
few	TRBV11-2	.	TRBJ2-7	TGTGCCAGCAGCTCAAACGAGGGGGTTCACGAGCAGTACTTC	CASSSNEGVHEQYF
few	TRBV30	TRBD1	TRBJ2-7	TGTGCCTGGGGACAGGGCTCCTACGAGCAGTACTTC	CAWGQGSYEQYF
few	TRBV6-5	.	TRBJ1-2	TGTGCCAGCAGTTACCGGGTCCCCAACTATGGCTACACCTTC	CASSYRVPNYGYTF
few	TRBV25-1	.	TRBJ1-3	TGTGCCAGCAGAGCGAAGGAAACCGGAAACACCATATATTTT	CASRAKETGNTIYF
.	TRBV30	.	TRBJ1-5	TGTGCCTGGAGTTTCGCGCTTAATCAGCCCCAGCATTTT	CAWSFALNQPQHF
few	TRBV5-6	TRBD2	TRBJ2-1	TGTGCCAGCAAACTAGCGGGAGGGGGAGAGCAGTTCTTC	CASKLAGGGEQFF
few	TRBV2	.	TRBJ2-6	TGTGCCAGCAGTGCGGGGGGCGCCATCTCTGGGGCCAACGTCCTGACTTTC	CASSAGGAISGANVLTF
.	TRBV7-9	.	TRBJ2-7	TGTGCCAGCAGCTCTACGGTGTCCGAGCAGTACTTC	CASSSTVSEQYF
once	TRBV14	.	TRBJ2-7	TGTGCCAGCAGCCTCCTTGGGACGGGACACCGAACCTACGAGCAGTACTTC	CASSLLGTGHRTYEQYF
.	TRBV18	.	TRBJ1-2	TGTGCCAGCTCACCACCGACAAATCGGTGGGGCTACACCTTC	CASSPPTNRWGYTF
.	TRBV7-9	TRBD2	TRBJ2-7	TGTGCCAGCAGCTTAGGGACTAGCGGCTCTGGGCAGTACTTC	CASSLGTSGSGQYF
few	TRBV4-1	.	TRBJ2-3	TGCGCCAGCAGCCAAGTCACGCAGGGAGATACGCAGTATTTT	CASSQVTQGDTQYF
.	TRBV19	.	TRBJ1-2	TGTGCCAGTAGCAGGGGCGTCCTATATGGCTACACCTTC	CASSRGVLYGYTF
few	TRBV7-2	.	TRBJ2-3	TGTGCCAGCAGCTTAGGAATCGGGACTGATACGCAGTATTTT	CASSLGIGTDTQYF
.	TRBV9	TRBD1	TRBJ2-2	TGTGCCAGCAGCAACCGGGACAGAAACACCGGGGAGCTGTTTTTT	CASSNRDRNTGELFF
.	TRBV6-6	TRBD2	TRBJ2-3	TGTGCCAGCAGTTACCAGCTAGCGGGTCAGGATACGCAGTATTTT	CASSYQLAGQDTQYF
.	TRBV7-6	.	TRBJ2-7	TGTGCCAGCAGCTTAGAAAAGGGGTCCTACGAGCAGTACTTC	CASSLEKGSYEQYF
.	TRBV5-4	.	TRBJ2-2	TGTGCCAGCAGCTCCCGAGGGGGCACCGGGGAGCTGTTTTTT	CASSSRGGTGELFF
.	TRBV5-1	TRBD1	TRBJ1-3	TGCGCCAGCAGCAAAGGGACAGACTCTGGAAACACCATATATTTT	CASSKGTDSGNTIYF
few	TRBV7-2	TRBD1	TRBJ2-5	TGTGCCAGCAGCTTCGGACTCTTGGGACAGGGAGGGGAGACCCAGTACTTC	CASSFGLLGQGGETQYF
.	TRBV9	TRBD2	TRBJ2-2	TGTGCCAGCAGCGTAGGCGGGGGGAACACCGGGGAGCTGTTTTTT	CASSVGGGNTGELFF
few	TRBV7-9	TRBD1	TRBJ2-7	TGTGCCAGCAGCCGGACAGGGTACGAGCAGTACTTC	CASSRTGYEQYF
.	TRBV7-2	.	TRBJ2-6	TGTGCCAGCAGTTACGCGGCTGGGGCCAACGTCCTGACTTTC	CASSYAAGANVLTF
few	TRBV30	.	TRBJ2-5	TGTGCCTGGAGCAGAGAGACCCAGTACTTC	CAWSRETQYF
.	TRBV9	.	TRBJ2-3	TGTGCCAGCAGCTTAATAGCGGCAGATACGCAGTATTTT	CASSLIAADTQYF
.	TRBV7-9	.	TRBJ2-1	TGTGCCAGCAGCTTAGGGGCTCTCAATGAGCAGTTCTTC	CASSLGALNEQFF
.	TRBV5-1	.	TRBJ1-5	TGCGCCAGCAGCTTGGACGGGATGGGCAATCAGCCCCAGCATTTT	CASSLDGMGNQPQHF
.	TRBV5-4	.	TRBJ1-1	TGTGCCAGCAGCCGACAGGACCTGAACACTGAAGCTTTCTTT	CASSRQDLNTEAFF